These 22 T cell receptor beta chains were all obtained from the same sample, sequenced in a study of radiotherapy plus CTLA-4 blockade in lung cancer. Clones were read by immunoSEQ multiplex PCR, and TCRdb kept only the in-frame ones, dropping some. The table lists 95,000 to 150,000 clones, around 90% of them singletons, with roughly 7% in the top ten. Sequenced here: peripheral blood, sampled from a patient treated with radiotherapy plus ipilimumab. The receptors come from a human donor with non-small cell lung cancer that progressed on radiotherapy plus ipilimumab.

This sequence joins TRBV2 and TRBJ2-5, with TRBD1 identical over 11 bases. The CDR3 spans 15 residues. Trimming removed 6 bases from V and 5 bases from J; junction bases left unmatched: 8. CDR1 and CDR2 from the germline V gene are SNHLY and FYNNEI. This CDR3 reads CASRADRGLFETQYF. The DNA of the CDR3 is TGTGCCAGCAGAGCGGACAGGGGGCTTTTTGAGACCCAGTACTTC.

The DNA of the CDR3 is TGCGCCAGCAGCCAATCGGACGTAGTAAAGCCCCAGCATTTT. It is translated as CASSQSDVVKPQHF. This chain connects TRBV4-1 to TRBJ1-5; D not certain. V was clipped by 2 bases and J by 8 bases, with 13 bases between them. The CDR3 runs to 14 residues. Germline CDR1 and CDR2: MGHRA and YSYEKL.

CDR3 protein: CASSPAGLAGNTIYF. The DNA of the CDR3 is TGTGCCAGCAGCCCCGCAGGGTTAGCGGGAAACACCATATATTTT. The gene calls are TRBV6-1 and TRBJ1-3; tentative D call: TRBD1 (5 bases). This CDR3 has 15 amino acids. Germline V lookup: CDR1 MNHNS, CDR2 SASEGT. The V end lost 6 bases, the J end lost 4 bases, and 16 bases lay between the germline ends.

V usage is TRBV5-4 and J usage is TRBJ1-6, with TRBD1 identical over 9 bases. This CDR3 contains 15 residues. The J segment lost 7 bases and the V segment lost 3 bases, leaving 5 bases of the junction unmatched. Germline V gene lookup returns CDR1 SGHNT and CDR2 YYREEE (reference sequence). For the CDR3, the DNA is TGTGCCAGCAGCTCGGGACAGGGAGACAATTCACCCCTCCACTTT. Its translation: CASSSGQGDNSPLHF.

CDR3 nucleotides: TGTGCCATCAGGGGGAGCGGGTACCAAGAGACCCAGTACTTC. It translates to CAIRGSGYQETQYF. The chain links TRBV10-3 to TRBJ2-5, with a weak D call TRBD2 (6 bases). Trimming took off 6 bases at V and 0 bases at J, with 11 bases between the two ends. CDR1 and CDR2 (germline): ENHRY, SYGVKD. The CDR3 sequence is 14 residues long.

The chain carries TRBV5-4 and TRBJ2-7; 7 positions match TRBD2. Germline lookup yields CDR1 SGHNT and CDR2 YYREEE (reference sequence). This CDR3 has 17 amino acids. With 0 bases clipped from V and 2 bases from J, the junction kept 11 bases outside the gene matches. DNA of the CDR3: TGTGCCAGCAGCTTGGCCCTGTCCGGGGGGTTTACCTACGAGCAGTACTTC. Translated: CASSLALSGGFTYEQYF.

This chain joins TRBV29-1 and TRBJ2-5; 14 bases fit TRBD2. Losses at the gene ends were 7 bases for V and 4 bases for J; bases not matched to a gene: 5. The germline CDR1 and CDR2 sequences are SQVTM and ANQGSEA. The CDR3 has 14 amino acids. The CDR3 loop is CSARTSGRRETQYF. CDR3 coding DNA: TGCAGCGCCCGGACTAGCGGGAGGCGAGAGACCCAGTACTTC.

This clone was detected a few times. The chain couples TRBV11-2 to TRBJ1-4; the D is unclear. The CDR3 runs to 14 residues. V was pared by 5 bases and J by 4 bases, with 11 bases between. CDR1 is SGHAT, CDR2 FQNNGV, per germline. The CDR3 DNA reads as TGTGCCAGCAGCACCGGACGGAATAATGAAAAACTGTTTTTT. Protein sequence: CASSTGRNNEKLFF.

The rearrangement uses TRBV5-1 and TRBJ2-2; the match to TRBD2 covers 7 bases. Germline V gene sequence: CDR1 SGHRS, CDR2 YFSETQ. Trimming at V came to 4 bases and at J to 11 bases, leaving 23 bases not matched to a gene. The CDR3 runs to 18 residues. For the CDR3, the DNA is TGCGCCAGCAGCCCGACCTTGGGGCGGGAGTTCGTTCGCCCCGAGCTGTTTTTT. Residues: CASSPTLGREFVRPELFF. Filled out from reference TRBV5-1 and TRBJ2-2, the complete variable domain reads KAGVTQTPRYLIKTRGQQVTLSCSPISGHRSVSWYQQTPGQGLQFLFEYFSETQRNKGNFPGRFSGRQFSNSRSEMNVSTLELGDSALYLCASSPTLGREFVRPELFFGEGSRLTVL.

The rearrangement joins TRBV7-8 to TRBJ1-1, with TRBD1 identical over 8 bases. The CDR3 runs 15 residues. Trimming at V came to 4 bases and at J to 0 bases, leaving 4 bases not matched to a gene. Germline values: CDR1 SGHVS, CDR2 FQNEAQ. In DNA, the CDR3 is TGTGCCAGCAGCTCCAGACAGGGGATGAACACTGAAGCTTTCTTT. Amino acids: CASSSRQGMNTEAFF.

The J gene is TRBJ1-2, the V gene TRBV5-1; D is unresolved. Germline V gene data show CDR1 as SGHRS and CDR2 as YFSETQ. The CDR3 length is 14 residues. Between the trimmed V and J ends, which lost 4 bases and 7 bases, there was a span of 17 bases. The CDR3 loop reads CASSLLDPEGGYTF. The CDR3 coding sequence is TGCGCCAGCAGCCTCCTTGATCCGGAGGGTGGCTACACCTTC.

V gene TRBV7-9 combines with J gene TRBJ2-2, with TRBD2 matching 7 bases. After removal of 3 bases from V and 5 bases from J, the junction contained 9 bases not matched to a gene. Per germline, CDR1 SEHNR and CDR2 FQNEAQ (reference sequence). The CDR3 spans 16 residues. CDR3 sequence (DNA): TGTGCCAGCAGCTTCCCGGGGGGATCTGATACCGGGGAGCTGTTTTTT. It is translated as CASSFPGGSDTGELFF.

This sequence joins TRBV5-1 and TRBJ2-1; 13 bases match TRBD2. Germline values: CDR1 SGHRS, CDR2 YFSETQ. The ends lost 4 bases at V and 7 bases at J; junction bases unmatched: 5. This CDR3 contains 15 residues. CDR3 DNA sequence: TGCGCCAGCAGCCGGACTAGCGGGAGTTTTAATGAGCAGTTCTTC. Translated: CASSRTSGSFNEQFF.

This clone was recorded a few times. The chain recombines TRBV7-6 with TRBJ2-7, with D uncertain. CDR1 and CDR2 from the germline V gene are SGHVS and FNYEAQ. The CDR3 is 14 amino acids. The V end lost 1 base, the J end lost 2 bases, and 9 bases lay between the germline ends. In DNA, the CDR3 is TGTGCCAGCAGCTTAGGGGCAGGCGCCTACGAGCAGTACTTC. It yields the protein CASSLGAGAYEQYF.

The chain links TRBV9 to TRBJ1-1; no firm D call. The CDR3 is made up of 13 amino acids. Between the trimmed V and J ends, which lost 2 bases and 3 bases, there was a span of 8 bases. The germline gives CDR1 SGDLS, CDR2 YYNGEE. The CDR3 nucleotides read TGTGCCAGCAGCGTCGCTCGGGACACTGAAGCTTTCTTT. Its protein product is CASSVARDTEAFF.

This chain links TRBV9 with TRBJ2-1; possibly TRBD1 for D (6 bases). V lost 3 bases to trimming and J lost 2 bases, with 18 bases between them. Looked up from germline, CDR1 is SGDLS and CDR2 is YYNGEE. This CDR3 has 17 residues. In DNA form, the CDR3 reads TGTGCCAGCAGCGGAATGAAACAGGGTCGCCCCTACAATGAGCAGTTCTTC. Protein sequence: CASSGMKQGRPYNEQFF. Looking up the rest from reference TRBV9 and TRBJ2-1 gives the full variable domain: DSGVTQTPKHLITATGQRVTLRCSPRSGDLSVYWYQQSLDQGLQFLIQYYNGEERAKGNILERFSAQQFPDLHSELNLSSLELGDSALYFCASSGMKQGRPYNEQFFGPGTRLTVL.

DNA for the CDR3: TGTGCCAGCAGACCATCTGAGGGCAACGCGAACACCGGGGAGCTGTTTTTT. The encoded protein is CASRPSEGNANTGELFF. The chain links TRBV7-9 to TRBJ2-2; perhaps TRBD2 as D (5 bases). Germline V gene lookup returns CDR1 SEHNR and CDR2 FQNEAQ (reference sequence). The CDR3 consists of 17 residues. V was cut by 6 bases and J by 0 bases, with 17 bases left in between.

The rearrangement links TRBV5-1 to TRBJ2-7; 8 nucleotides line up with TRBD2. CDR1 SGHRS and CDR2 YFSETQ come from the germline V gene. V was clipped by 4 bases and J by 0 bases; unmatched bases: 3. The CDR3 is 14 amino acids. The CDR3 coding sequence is TGCGCCAGCAGCATAAGCGGGAGCTCCTACGAGCAGTACTTC. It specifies CASSISGSSYEQYF.

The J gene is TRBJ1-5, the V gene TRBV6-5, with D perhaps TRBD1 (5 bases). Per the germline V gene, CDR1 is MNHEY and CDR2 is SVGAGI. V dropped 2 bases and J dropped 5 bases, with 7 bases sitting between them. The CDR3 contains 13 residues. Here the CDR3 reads CASSYPGDQPQHF. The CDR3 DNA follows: TGTGCCAGCAGTTACCCGGGGGATCAGCCCCAGCATTTT.

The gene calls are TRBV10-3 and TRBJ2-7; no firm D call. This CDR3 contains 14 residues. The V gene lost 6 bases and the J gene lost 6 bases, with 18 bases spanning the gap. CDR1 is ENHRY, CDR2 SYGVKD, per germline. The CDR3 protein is CAIRGGTTVGEQYF. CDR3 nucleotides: TGTGCCATCAGGGGCGGAACTACCGTGGGCGAGCAGTACTTC.

The CDR3 loop is CSVEDRASGRGETQYF. For the CDR3, the DNA is TGCAGCGTTGAAGATAGGGCTAGCGGGAGAGGGGAGACCCAGTACTTC. This chain connects TRBV29-1 to TRBJ2-5; 10 nucleotides agree with TRBD2. The CDR3 is made up of 16 amino acids. Germline trimming cut 0 bases from V and 5 bases from J; bases unmatched to any gene: 9. Germline V gene lookup returns CDR1 SQVTM and CDR2 ANQGSEA. The variable domain in full, with the rest retrieved from reference TRBV29-1 and TRBJ2-5, is SAVISQKPSRDICQRGTSLTIQCQVDSQVTMMFWYRQQPGQSLTLIATANQGSEATYESGFVIDKFPISRPNLTFSTLTVSNMSPEDSSIYLCSVEDRASGRGETQYFGPGTRLLVL.

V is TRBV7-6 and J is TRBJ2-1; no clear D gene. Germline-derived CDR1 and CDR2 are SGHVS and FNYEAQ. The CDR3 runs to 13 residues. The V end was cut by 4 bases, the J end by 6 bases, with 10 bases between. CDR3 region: CASSSSPANEQFF. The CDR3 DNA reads TGTGCCAGCAGCTCTTCACCCGCCAATGAGCAGTTCTTC.